This T cell receptor (beta chain) was retrieved from a study of Tregs in tolerant kidney transplant recipients. Study results and limitations: Tolerant patients' donor-specific Tregs expanded beyond overall Tregs, suggesting antigen-driven growth. Few patients were studied, so findings need validation in larger groups. This study did not directly address biological reproducibility.

Using immunoSEQ multiplex PCR, the repertoire was profiled, and TCRdb retains in-frame clones only, with some absent. The sample yields 84,000 or so clones, approximately 93% seen once. Recipients received nonmyeloablative bone marrow transplants from related graft donors, with transient mixed chimerism. Thawed PBMCs were FACS-sorted into unstimulated CD4+CD25+CD127- regulatory T cells, CD4+CD25- non-regulatory cells, CD4 and CD8 cells. A word on this clone: Its antigen is currently unknown.

The CDR3 consists of 15 residues. Trimming removed 1 base at V and 3 bases at J, with 16 bases between. Germline values: CDR1 GTSNPN, CDR2 SVGIG (reference sequence). The chain recombines TRBV30 with TRBJ2-7; possibly TRBD2 for D (5 bases). Source: CD4+ T cells from blood (PBMCs), taken 12 months after the transplant. The TCR was taken from a human patient who received a combined kidney and bone marrow transplant. Certain T cells may be donor cells from the graft. This CDR3 is CAWSAGGSTIYEQYF. The CDR3 coding sequence is TGTGCCTGGAGTGCCGGCGGGTCGACGATCTACGAGCAGTACTTC.